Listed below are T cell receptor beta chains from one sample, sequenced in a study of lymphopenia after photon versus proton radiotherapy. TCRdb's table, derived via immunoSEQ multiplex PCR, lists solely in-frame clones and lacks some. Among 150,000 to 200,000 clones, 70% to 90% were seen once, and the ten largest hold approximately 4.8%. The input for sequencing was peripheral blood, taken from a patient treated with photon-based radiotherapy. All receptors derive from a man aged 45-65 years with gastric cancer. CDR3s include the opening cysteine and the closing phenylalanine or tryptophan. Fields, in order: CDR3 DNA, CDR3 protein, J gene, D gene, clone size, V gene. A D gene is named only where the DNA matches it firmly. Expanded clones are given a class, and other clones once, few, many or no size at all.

TGCGCCAGCAGCTCCTGGGACAGAACCTCCTACGAGCAGTACTTC | CASSSWDRTSYEQYF | TRBJ2-7 | TRBD1 | NA | TRBV5-1
TGTGCCAGTGGAAGACTAGCGTACACCGGGGAGCTGTTTTTT | CASGRLAYTGELFF | TRBJ2-2 | TRBD2 | NA | TRBV19
TGTGCCAGCAGAGGACTAGGGACTGGCCTTGGGGACGAGCAGTACTTC | CASRGLGTGLGDEQYF | TRBJ2-7 | TRBD2 | NA | TRBV27
TGTGCCATCGCAGGGACTAGCGGGATGAGTCAAGAGACCCAGTACTTC | CAIAGTSGMSQETQYF | TRBJ2-5 | TRBD2 | NA | TRBV10-3
TGTGCCAGCAGCTTAGATAGCGGGAAAAACATTCAGTACTTC | CASSLDSGKNIQYF | TRBJ2-4 | TRBD2 | NA | TRBV7-2
TGTGCCAGCAGCCTAGCCGGACTTAAAGAGACCCAGTACTTC | CASSLAGLKETQYF | TRBJ2-5 | NA | NA | TRBV7-2
TGTGCCTGGAGTGGCGGGAGGCCCTCCTACAATGAGCAGTTCTTC | CAWSGGRPSYNEQFF | TRBJ2-1 | TRBD2 | NA | TRBV30
TGTGCCATCAGTGTAACTAGCGGGATAAACAATGAGCAGTTCTTC | CAISVTSGINNEQFF | TRBJ2-1 | TRBD2 | NA | TRBV10-3
TGCGCCAGCAGCCAAGATGGTGTGGCGGGCAGGGAGGGGGAGCTGTTTTTT | CASSQDGVAGREGELFF | TRBJ2-2 | NA | NA | TRBV4-3
TGTGCCTGGAGTGGGGCAGGGGAGACCCAGTACTTC | CAWSGAGETQYF | TRBJ2-5 | NA | NA | TRBV30
TGTGCCAGCAGCCGACAGGGGTTCTACGAGCAGTACTTC | CASSRQGFYEQYF | TRBJ2-7 | TRBD1 | NA | TRBV11-1
TGTGCCAGCAGCTTGGGAAGCGGGAGGGACAGTAACGAGCAGTACTTC | CASSLGSGRDSNEQYF | TRBJ2-7 | TRBD2 | NA | TRBV5-4
TGTGCCAGTAGTAGGACAGGGACCTACAATGAGCAGTTCTTC | CASSRTGTYNEQFF | TRBJ2-1 | TRBD1 | NA | TRBV19
TGTGCCAGCAGCCGTGGACAGGTGGCATCCTACGAGCAGTACTTC | CASSRGQVASYEQYF | TRBJ2-7 | TRBD1 | NA | TRBV5-4
TGTGCCAGCAGCTTAAGGGCCGGGGACAGGGTACCTGGGGCCAACGTCCTGACTTTC | CASSLRAGDRVPGANVLTF | TRBJ2-6 | TRBD1 | NA | TRBV7-8
TGTGCCAGCAGCTTCCAGCCAGCTACGGAGCTGTTTTTT | CASSFQPATELFF | TRBJ2-2 | NA | NA | TRBV7-8
TGTGCCAGCAGCGAACGGGGCAGTCGACTTGACTTGTTACTAGCCAAAAACATTCAGTACTTC | CASSERGSRLDLLLAKNIQYF | TRBJ2-4 | NA | NA | TRBV2
TGTGCCAGCAGCAGGACGCAACCCTCTGGGGCCAACGTCCTGACTTTC | CASSRTQPSGANVLTF | TRBJ2-6 | NA | NA | TRBV28
TGTGCCAGCAGCGTAGCTTACGGCCAGGGGCAAGAGACCCAGTACTTC | CASSVAYGQGQETQYF | TRBJ2-5 | NA | NA | TRBV9
TGTGCCAGCAGTTTTAATCGGGCATTTGAAGCTTTCTTT | CASSFNRAFEAFF | TRBJ1-1 | NA | NA | TRBV27
TGTGCCAGCAGCCACCGACTCAACTATGGCTACACCTTC | CASSHRLNYGYTF | TRBJ1-2 | NA | once | TRBV14
TGTGCCAGCAGCTCTCGGGGACTAGCATACGAGCAGTACTTC | CASSSRGLAYEQYF | TRBJ2-7 | TRBD2 | NA | TRBV5-4
TGTGCCAGCAGCGCCCCCGGGACGTTTAATGAAAAACTGTTTTTT | CASSAPGTFNEKLFF | TRBJ1-4 | NA | NA | TRBV7-9
TGTGCCAGCAGCTTAGGGGACAATGAGCAGTTCTTC | CASSLGDNEQFF | TRBJ2-1 | NA | NA | TRBV11-3
TGTGCCAGCAGCCCTCAGACAGGGGGTTACGAGCAGTACTTC | CASSPQTGGYEQYF | TRBJ2-7 | TRBD1 | NA | TRBV4-2
TGTGCCAGCAGCCCCGGGCTAAGGGACAATGAGCAGTTCTTC | CASSPGLRDNEQFF | TRBJ2-1 | NA | NA | TRBV7-8